This TCR beta chain was documented in a study of blood T cell repertoires in COVID-19. Study context: Samples of COVID-19 (acute and convalescent) were obtained from the United States, Italy and Spain. PBMCs, B-cell-depleted T cells, or T cells provided the cDNA or gDNA that made up the material.

In the source study's methods: Amplification from reference gene primers served as the basis for estimated nucleated cell counts. Generated by immunoSEQ multiplex PCR, the TCRdb table keeps only in-frame clones and is missing some. That table is the source of V, J and clone size, and D and trimming were worked out from the DNA. The data show 150,000 to 170,000 clones, less than 95% seen once. The CDR3 length is 14 residues. The germline gives CDR1 LNHDA, CDR2 SQIVND (reference sequence). Losses at the gene ends were 5 bases for V and 2 bases for J; bases not matched to a gene: 3. Sequenced: peripheral blood. The TCR sequence derives from a middle-aged man with acute or convalescent COVID-19. The chain couples TRBV19 to TRBJ1-5; 7 bases are a match to TRBD1. The CDR3 reads CASSSGGGNQPQHF. The CDR3 DNA reads as TGTGCCAGTAGTTCAGGGGGTGGCAATCAGCCCCAGCATTTT.